This T cell receptor (beta chain) was sequenced during a study of blood T cell repertoires in COVID-19. Overall study context: Samples representing acute and convalescent COVID-19 were sourced from the United States, Italy and Spain.

This clone has a handful of counts. The germline CDR1 and CDR2 sequences are SGHVS and FQNEAQ. Deletions cut 5 bases from V and 3 bases from J, with 8 bases between. The CDR3 length is 12 residues. Authors' data handling: Amplification from reference gene primers served as the basis for estimated nucleated cell counts. The assay was immunoSEQ multiplex PCR, and TCRdb's table has in-frame clones only and misses some. V, J and clone size are those of that table, while D and trimming were read from the DNA. The data show about 170,000 clones, more than 85% seen once. In terms of age and location, participants ranged from roughly 18 to 90 years and lived in under 30 US areas. Participant-given clinical history determined each cohort assignment.

The chain joins TRBV7-8 to TRBJ2-7, with D unclear. The sequencing input was PBMCs or T cells enriched from blood (not recorded which). The source of this sequence is a woman aged 50 to 65 who had recovered from COVID-19. In DNA form, the CDR3 reads TGTGCCAGCAGCCCCGCGAGCTACGAGCAGTACTTC. It encodes CASSPASYEQYF.